One sample yielded the 25 T cell receptor beta chains listed below, sequenced in a study of cytotoxic CD8 clonotypes in ibrutinib-treated CLL. Repertoires were generated with immunoSEQ multiplex PCR, while TCRdb's copy carries only in-frame clones and drops some. The data show approximately 100,000 clones, more than 55% seen once. Sequencing was performed on PBMCs, taken after 24 months of ibrutinib treatment. The receptors come from a human donor with chronic lymphocytic leukemia.

The chain is built from TRBV11-3 and TRBJ2-7; D may be TRBD2 (6 bases). Germline V gene sequence: CDR1 SGHNT, CDR2 YENEEA. Trimming left V 1 base short and J 7 bases short, with 17 bases between. The CDR3 is 15 amino acids. For the CDR3, the DNA is TGTGCCAGCAGCTTAGGGGCGGGACCCCCTTCTGAGCAGTACTTC. Amino acid sequence: CASSLGAGPPSEQYF. Based on the CDR3 plus reference TRBV11-3 and TRBJ2-7, the full variable domain is EAGVVQSPRYKIIEKKQPVAFWCNPISGHNTLYWYLQNLGQGPELLIRYENEEAVDDSQLPKDRFSAERLKGVDSTLKIQPAELGDSAVYLCASSLGAGPPSEQYFGPGTRLTVT.

This clone came up once. This chain links TRBV7-3 with TRBJ2-3, with D perhaps given as TRBD1 or TRBD2 (5 bases each). The CDR3 contains 12 residues. The germline V and J ends were trimmed by 4 bases and 6 bases, with 8 bases remaining between them. Germline V CDR1 and CDR2: SGHTA, FQGTGA. CDR3 in DNA: TGTGCCAGCAGCTGGGACGGCGATACGCAGTATTTT. Translation gives CASSWDGDTQYF. Filled out from reference TRBV7-3 and TRBJ2-3, the complete variable domain reads GAGVSQTPSNKVTEKGKYVELRCDPISGHTALYWYRQSLGQGPEFLIYFQGTGAADDSGLPNDRFFAVRPEGSVSTLKIQRTERGDSAVYLCASSWDGDTQYFGPGTRLTVL.

V usage is TRBV28 and J usage is TRBJ1-3, with D possibly being TRBD1 (5 bases). Per the germline V gene, CDR1 is MDHEN and CDR2 is SYDVKM. This CDR3 has 16 amino acids. V lost 5 bases and J 3 bases, leaving 17 bases between the germline ends. For the CDR3, the DNA is TGTGCCAGCAGTCCGGGGGGTAGACTGCGTGGAAACACCATATATTTT. Its translation: CASSPGGRLRGNTIYF.

The chain joins TRBV30 to TRBJ2-2; tentatively, D is TRBD1 or TRBD2 (5 bases each). The CDR3 covers 13 residues. Germline V gene sequence: CDR1 GTSNPN, CDR2 SVGIG (reference sequence). Trimming stripped 8 bases from V and 2 bases from J, with 12 bases between. CDR3 loop: CAGTSLNTGELFF. DNA for the CDR3: TGTGCCGGGACCAGCCTCAACACCGGGGAGCTGTTTTTT.

J is TRBJ2-7 and V is TRBV4-1; perhaps TRBD2 as D (5 bases). Trimming left V 0 bases short and J 3 bases short, with 12 bases between. This CDR3 contains 15 residues. From germline, CDR1 is MGHRA and CDR2 YSYEKL. CDR3 bases: TGCGCCAGCAGCCAAGACGGAGGAACCTTCTACGAGCAGTACTTC. This translates into CASSQDGGTFYEQYF.

V gene TRBV29-1 combines with J gene TRBJ2-5; 8 nucleotides align to TRBD2. From germline, CDR1 is SQVTM and CDR2 ANQGSEA. CDR3 size: 20 residues. Trimming cost V 4 bases and J 1 base; bases outside gene matches: 23. The CDR3 DNA follows: TGCAGCGTTGTCCGGCCCCCTGACGGGGGGGCCGGATTATCCCAAGAGACCCAGTACTTC. Its translation is CSVVRPPDGGAGLSQETQYF. Based on the CDR3 plus reference TRBV29-1 and TRBJ2-5, the full variable domain is SAVISQKPSRDICQRGTSLTIQCQVDSQVTMMFWYRQQPGQSLTLIATANQGSEATYESGFVIDKFPISRPNLTFSTLTVSNMSPEDSSIYLCSVVRPPDGGAGLSQETQYFGPGTRLLVL.

This clone was seen ten or more times. This sequence joins TRBV29-1 and TRBJ1-2; possible D gene TRBD1, 6 bases. Germline CDR1 and CDR2: SQVTM and ANQGSEA. The CDR3 has 15 amino acids. V was cut by 6 bases and J by 2 bases, with 19 bases left in between. Here the CDR3 DNA reads TGCAGCGTGTCCGGACAGTCAGGAAGGAACTATGGCTACACCTTC. Translated, it gives CSVSGQSGRNYGYTF.

The chain has TRBV19 and TRBJ1-5; D is ambiguous. Germline lookup yields CDR1 LNHDA and CDR2 SQIVND (reference sequence). V was cut by 11 bases and J by 0 bases, with 14 bases left in between. The CDR3 extends over 14 amino acids. CDR3 region: CAVAGSHSNQPQHF. The CDR3 nucleotides are TGTGCCGTGGCCGGAAGCCATAGCAATCAGCCCCAGCATTTT.

This chain links TRBV5-1 with TRBJ2-6; a possible D gene is TRBD2 (6 bases). The CDR3 consists of 16 residues. Trimming cost V 4 bases and J 2 bases, with 13 bases left between them. Per germline, CDR1 SGHRS and CDR2 YFSETQ. DNA for the CDR3: TGCGCCAGCAGCCTGCAGGGAGGAACTGGGGCCAACGTCCTGACTTTC. Translated, it gives CASSLQGGTGANVLTF.

V and J are TRBV5-5 and TRBJ2-1, with TRBD2 matching over 8 bases. CDR1 and CDR2 (germline): SGHKS, YYEKEE (reference sequence). The CDR3 loop spans 15 amino acids. Trimming removed 4 bases from V and 5 bases from J; junction bases left unmatched: 8. The CDR3 DNA sequence: TGTGCCAGCAGCAGAAGCGGGGGATTAAACAATGAGCAGTTCTTC. Encoded protein: CASSRSGGLNNEQFF. The variable domain in full, completed from reference TRBV5-5 and TRBJ2-1, reads DAGVTQSPTHLIKTRGQQVTLRCSPISGHKSVSWYQQVLGQGPQFIFQYYEKEERGRGNFPDRFSARQFPNYSSELNVNALLLGDSALYLCASSRSGGLNNEQFFGPGTRLTVL.

This chain links TRBV7-2 with TRBJ2-3; 12 positions match TRBD2. Germline loops: CDR1 SGHTA, CDR2 FQGNSA. With V trimmed by 5 bases and J by 5 bases, 11 bases remained unmatched. The CDR3 runs 17 residues. The CDR3 region has the DNA TGTGCCAGCAGCCCGTACGTTCTAGCGGGGGGGCTAGATACGCAGTATTTT. Translating gives CASSPYVLAGGLDTQYF.

For this clone: A far larger clone lies a single base away; this is likely a read error. The rearrangement joins TRBV6-6 to TRBJ2-5, with D perhaps TRBD1 or TRBD2 (5 bases each). CDR1 is MNHNY and CDR2 is SVGAGI in the germline V gene (reference sequence). The CDR3 is 16 amino acids. Trimming left V 11 bases short and J 1 base short, with 23 bases between. CDR3 sequence: CACGAGPGTAQETQYF. Here the CDR3 DNA reads TGTGCCTGCGGAGCCGGCCCCGGGACGGCCCAAGAGACCCAGTACTTC.

There are a few counts of this clone. V and J are TRBV15 and TRBJ2-7; 11 nucleotides match TRBD1. This CDR3 spans 15 amino acids. The germline gives CDR1 LNHNV, CDR2 YYDKDF (reference sequence). V gave up 2 bases and J gave up 7 bases; unmatched junction bases: 7. The chain's CDR3 is CATSRSDRGQGEQYF. As DNA, the CDR3 is TGTGCCACCAGCAGATCGGACAGGGGGCAAGGGGAGCAGTACTTC.

For the CDR3, the DNA is TGTGCCAGCAGGTCCGGGACAGGGAAGGGAGAGACCCAGTACTTC. It encodes CASRSGTGKGETQYF. This chain joins TRBV5-8 and TRBJ2-5, with TRBD1 matching 9 bases. The length of the CDR3 is 15 residues. The germline V gene has CDR1 SGHTS and CDR2 YDEGEE. V shed 5 bases, J shed 4 bases, and the junction held 9 bases outside the gene matches.

The gene calls are TRBV27 and TRBJ2-7, with D tentatively TRBD1 or TRBD2 (6 bases each). V lost 5 bases to trimming and J lost 0 bases, with 17 bases between them. The CDR3 has 16 residues. Germline-derived CDR1 and CDR2 are MNHEY and SMNVEV (reference sequence). The CDR3 DNA reads TGTGCCAGCAGTCAACGGGGGCGGGGCAACTCCTACGAGCAGTACTTC. Its translation: CASSQRGRGNSYEQYF.

The rearrangement links TRBV29-1 to TRBJ2-7; 10 nucleotides line up with TRBD1. The CDR3 sequence is 12 residues long. V was clipped by 6 bases and J by 6 bases; unmatched bases: 5. Germline V gives CDR1 SQVTM, CDR2 ANQGSEA. The CDR3: CSVGGQGTEQYF. The CDR3, as DNA: TGCAGCGTGGGGGGACAGGGGACCGAGCAGTACTTC.

This clone was recorded at least ten times. V is TRBV28 and J is TRBJ1-6; D is possibly TRBD1 (5 bases). The CDR3 sequence is 12 residues long. CDR1 MDHEN and CDR2 SYDVKM come from the germline V gene. V lost 6 bases and J lost 14, with 14 bases in between. Here the CDR3 DNA reads TGTGCCAGCAGGGAGGGGCCCCAAACCCTCCACTTT. This gives the protein CASREGPQTLHF.

This chain links TRBV28 with TRBJ1-5, with D maybe TRBD1 (5 bases). Trimming left V 6 bases short and J 5 bases short, with 14 bases between. This CDR3 spans 14 amino acids. Germline CDR1 reads MDHEN; CDR2 reads SYDVKM. CDR3 amino acids: CASSSGTGYQPQHF. Written as DNA, the CDR3 is TGTGCCAGCAGCTCCGGGACGGGATATCAGCCCCAGCATTTT. Based on the CDR3 plus reference TRBV28 and TRBJ1-5, the full variable domain is DVKVTQSSRYLVKRTGEKVFLECVQDMDHENMFWYRQDPGLGLRLIYFSYDVKMKEKGDIPEGYSVSREKKERFSLILESASTNQTSMYLCASSSGTGYQPQHFGDGTRLSIL.

The chain combines TRBV6-1 with TRBJ2-2, with 9 bases fitting TRBD1. Trimming at V came to 7 bases and at J to 4 bases, leaving 4 bases not matched to a gene. Per the germline V gene, CDR1 is MNHNS and CDR2 is SASEGT. There are 14 residues in the CDR3. The CDR3 nucleotides read TGTGCCAGCACTGGGACAGGGAGCACCGGGGAGCTGTTTTTT. Its translation: CASTGTGSTGELFF.

The J gene is TRBJ2-1, the V gene TRBV30, with 14 bases identical to TRBD2. V shed 6 bases, J shed 2 bases, and the junction held 3 bases outside the gene matches. CDR3 length equals 15 residues. CDR1 GTSNPN and CDR2 SVGIG come from the germline V gene (reference sequence). CDR3 sequence reads: CACRTSGGPYNEQFF. In DNA, the CDR3 is TGTGCCTGCAGGACTAGCGGGGGGCCCTACAATGAGCAGTTCTTC. Using reference TRBV30 and TRBJ2-1 for the parts outside the CDR3, the full variable domain is SQTIHQWPATLVQPVGSPLSLECTVEGTSNPNLYWYRQAAGRGLQLLFYSVGIGQISSEVPQNLSASRPQDRQFILSSKKLLLSDSGFYLCACRTSGGPYNEQFFGPGTRLTVL.

The V gene is TRBV18, the J gene TRBJ2-1; 11 bases fit TRBD2. This CDR3 is 18 amino acids long. Germline CDR1 and CDR2: KGHSH and LQKENI. V trimming: 3 bases; J trimming: 2 bases; junction bases outside the gene matches: 9. Here the CDR3 reads CASSPRAASGGTYNEQFF. CDR3 in DNA: TGTGCCAGCTCACCCCGGGCTGCTAGCGGGGGGACCTACAATGAGCAGTTCTTC.

A single count supports this clone. A read error may be the cause here, since a much bigger clone is one base away. This sequence joins TRBV7-8 and TRBJ1-1; no clear D. CDR1 is SGHVS and CDR2 is FQNEAQ in the germline V gene. Between the trimmed V and J ends, which lost 3 bases and 5 bases, there was a span of 10 bases. The CDR3 sequence is 13 residues long. This chain's CDR3 is CASSLGWVTEAFF. CDR3 bases: TGTGCCAGCAGCTTGGGATGGGTTACTGAAGCTTTCTTT. The whole variable domain, filled in from reference TRBV7-8 and TRBJ1-1, reads GAGVSQSPRYKVAKRGQDVALRCDPISGHVSLFWYQQALGQGPEFLTYFQNEAQLDKSGLPSDRFFAERPEGSVSTLKIQRTQQEDSAVYLCASSLGWVTEAFFGQGTRLTVV.

The chain carries TRBV30 and TRBJ2-7, with no clear D. V was trimmed by 0 bases and J by 3 bases, leaving 6 bases between them. The CDR3 is 12 amino acids. CDR1 is GTSNPN, CDR2 SVGIG, per germline (reference sequence). The CDR3 reads CAWSVLGYEQYF. CDR3 bases: TGTGCCTGGAGTGTACTCGGCTACGAGCAGTACTTC.

The rearrangement joins TRBV10-3 to TRBJ1-2, with D possibly TRBD1 on 5 matching bases. The CDR3 has 13 amino acids. Per germline, CDR1 ENHRY and CDR2 SYGVKD. Trimming cost V 5 bases and J 1 base, with 8 bases left between them. CDR3 amino acids: CAISLQGNYGYTF. The CDR3 bases are TGTGCCATCAGTTTGCAGGGTAACTATGGCTACACCTTC.

Ten or more counts support this clone. The chain links TRBV2 to TRBJ2-6, with a possible D match to TRBD1 (5 bases). The V and J ends lost 6 bases and 0 bases respectively, with 18 bases between them. CDR1 and CDR2 (germline): SNHLY, FYNNEI. The CDR3 length is 18 residues. The CDR3: CASRPPDSYSSGANVLTF. The DNA of the CDR3 is TGTGCCAGCAGGCCACCCGACAGTTACTCCTCTGGGGCCAACGTCCTGACTTTC.